These 19 T cell receptor beta chains originate from one sample sequenced in a study of shared clonotypes between healthy human individuals. TCRdb's table, derived via immunoSEQ multiplex PCR, lists solely in-frame clones and lacks some. The table shows 1,500,000 or so clones, with about 96% occurring only once. Sequencing was done on a sample of naive CD4+ T cells sorted from blood. The subset was: CD45RA+ positively selected. These TCRs come from a man aged 25-45 years in good health.

This chain links TRBV7-8 with TRBJ2-1; a possible D gene is TRBD1 (7 bases). There are 13 residues in the CDR3. CDR1 and CDR2 (germline): SGHVS, FQNEAQ. V lost 7 bases and J 7 bases, leaving 14 bases between the germline ends. The CDR3 spells CASTPTGRNEQFF. The CDR3 bases are TGTGCCAGCACCCCGACAGGGAGGAATGAGCAGTTCTTC. Looking up the rest from reference TRBV7-8 and TRBJ2-1 gives the full variable domain: GAGVSQSPRYKVAKRGQDVALRCDPISGHVSLFWYQQALGQGPEFLTYFQNEAQLDKSGLPSDRFFAERPEGSVSTLKIQRTQQEDSAVYLCASTPTGRNEQFFGPGTRLTVL.

The V call is TRBV11-2, the J call TRBJ2-7; 7 bases are shared with TRBD2. This CDR3 region has 18 residues. V trimming: 1 base; J trimming: 3 bases; junction bases outside the gene matches: 15. Germline V lookup: CDR1 SGHAT, CDR2 FQNNGV. DNA of the CDR3: TGTGCCAGCAGCTTAGGGGTTTCTGTCGGGGGGAAGTTCTACGAGCAGTACTTC. Protein sequence: CASSLGVSVGGKFYEQYF.

V is TRBV5-1 and J is TRBJ2-7; either TRBD1 or TRBD2 may fit D (5 bases each). This CDR3 has 13 amino acids. Trimming took off 6 bases at V and 5 bases at J, with 15 bases between the two ends. The germline V gene has CDR1 SGHRS and CDR2 YFSETQ. CDR3 nucleotide sequence: TGCGCCAGCATGGCGGCACTGGGGGACGAGCAGTACTTC. Residues: CASMAALGDEQYF.

This rearrangement joins TRBV5-4 to TRBJ2-3; D may be TRBD2 (6 bases). The germline V gene has CDR1 SGHNT and CDR2 YYREEE (reference sequence). V lost 3 bases to trimming and J lost 4 bases, with 18 bases between them. The length of the CDR3 is 16 residues. The CDR3 protein is CASSYDGGLSADTQYF. The CDR3 bases are TGTGCCAGCAGCTACGACGGGGGTCTGTCCGCAGATACGCAGTATTTT.

J is TRBJ2-1 and V is TRBV9, with unresolved D. Germline V gives CDR1 SGDLS, CDR2 YYNGEE. The CDR3 sequence is 14 residues long. V shed 0 bases and J shed 8 bases, with 12 bases lying between them. In DNA form, the CDR3 reads TGTGCCAGCAGCGTAGGACCCCGTTCGCATGAGCAGTTCTTC. It translates to CASSVGPRSHEQFF.

This rearrangement joins TRBV6-1 to TRBJ1-5; D not certain. CDR1 MNHNS and CDR2 SASEGT come from the germline V gene. V gave up 1 base and J gave up 6 bases, with 7 bases separating them. The CDR3 is 13 amino acids. CDR3 loop: CASSEVTAQPQHF. The CDR3 region has the DNA TGTGCCAGCAGTGAAGTCACCGCTCAGCCCCAGCATTTT.

This clone was detected many times. Relative to the germline gene, one junction end is altered; a read error may explain this. The gene calls are TRBV4-3 and TRBJ2-7; the D is unclear. There are 14 residues in the CDR3. Germline CDR1 is LGHNA and CDR2 is YSLEER. CDR3 sequence (DNA): TGCGCCAGCAGCCAAGATCTAAGGTCCTCCGAGCAGTACTTC. It yields the protein CASSQDLRSSEQYF.

The chain joins TRBV14 to TRBJ2-7; 8 bases match TRBD1. J gave up 0 bases and V 9 bases, and 4 bases lay outside the gene matches. CDR3 length: 13 amino acids. The V gene's germline CDR1 is SGHDN and CDR2 FVKESK. CDR3 in DNA: TGTGCCAGTGGACAGGGTAGCTCCTACGAGCAGTACTTC. The encoded protein is CASGQGSSYEQYF.

The gene calls are TRBV11-3 and TRBJ2-7, with 8 bases fitting TRBD1. In germline, CDR1 is SGHNT, CDR2 YENEEA. This CDR3 has 13 amino acids. With V trimmed by 5 bases and J by 4 bases, 4 bases remained unmatched. The CDR3 DNA sequence: TGTGCCAGCAGCCAGGGGGCAGGGTACGAGCAGTACTTC. Its protein is CASSQGAGYEQYF.

The rearrangement uses TRBV10-3 and TRBJ2-1; 9 bases are shared with TRBD2. The V gene's germline CDR1 is ENHRY and CDR2 SYGVKD. CDR3 length: 18 residues. V gave up 0 bases and J gave up 9 bases; unmatched junction bases: 15. DNA of the CDR3: TGTGCCATCAGTGAGTCGGTAGGCTTGGGTAGCGGGAGACTTGAGCAGTTCTTC. It translates to CAISESVGLGSGRLEQFF.

This clone appeared once. One junction end disagrees with the germline gene, perhaps due to a read error. V is TRBV18 and J is TRBJ2-7; TRBD2 matches at 8 bases. The CDR3 runs 16 residues. Germline-derived CDR1 and CDR2 are KGHSH and LQKENI. For the CDR3, the DNA is TGTGCCAGCGCACCCGGGGGACTAGGGGGGATGAGGGAGCAGTACTTC. It translates to CASAPGGLGGMREQYF.

As regards this clone: The same CDR3 can be traced to other DNA sequences in this sample. The chain employs TRBV7-9 and TRBJ1-4; D gene uncertain. The V and J ends lost 1 base and 5 bases respectively, with 5 bases between them. CDR1 is SEHNR and CDR2 is FQNEAQ in the germline V gene (reference sequence). This CDR3 is built from 13 residues. The CDR3 protein is CASSLETNEKLFF. As DNA, the CDR3 is TGTGCCAGCAGCTTAGAGACCAATGAAAAACTGTTTTTT.

This chain links TRBV4-1 with TRBJ1-4; D remains ambiguous. Between the trimmed V and J ends, which lost 1 base and 8 bases, there was a span of 14 bases. This CDR3 region has 15 residues. Germline assignment: CDR1 MGHRA and CDR2 YSYEKL. The CDR3 region is CASSQGVGRKEKLFF. As DNA, the CDR3 is TGCGCCAGCAGCCAAGGGGTTGGGAGGAAGGAAAAACTGTTTTTT.

V and J are TRBV19 and TRBJ2-7; D gene ambiguous. CDR1 LNHDA and CDR2 SQIVND come from the germline V gene (reference sequence). V lost 6 bases to trimming and J lost 0 bases, with 9 bases between them. The CDR3 contains 13 residues. CDR3 protein: CASSLDTSYEQYF. In nucleotides, the CDR3 is TGTGCCAGTAGCCTAGACACCTCCTACGAGCAGTACTTC.

A word on this clone: The identical CDR3 is also encoded by other nucleotide sequences in the sample. The gene calls are TRBV5-6 and TRBJ1-1, with 8 bases identical to TRBD1. Germline CDR1 reads SGHDT; CDR2 reads YYEEEE. The CDR3 is made up of 13 amino acids. The ends lost 2 bases at V and 4 bases at J; junction bases unmatched: 1. CDR3 sequence (DNA): TGTGCCAGCAGCTTACAGGGGGGCACTGAAGCTTTCTTT. Translation: CASSLQGGTEAFF.

This clone occurred once. The rearrangement joins TRBV5-6 to TRBJ2-2; D uncertain. The V gene's germline CDR1 is SGHDT and CDR2 YYEEEE. V was cut by 0 bases and J by 8 bases, with 17 bases left in between. The CDR3 has 16 residues. CDR3 in DNA: TGTGCCAGCAGCTTGGTCTCCGGCACCTTCTCGGGGGAGCTGTTTTTT. Residues: CASSLVSGTFSGELFF. The variable domain in full, completed from reference TRBV5-6 and TRBJ2-2, reads DAGVTQSPTHLIKTRGQQVTLRCSPKSGHDTVSWYQQALGQGPQFIFQYYEEEERQRGNFPDRFSGHQFPNYSSELNVNALLLGDSALYLCASSLVSGTFSGELFFGEGSRLTVL.

This clone was seen only once. This chain connects TRBV6-4 to TRBJ2-6, with D perhaps being TRBD1 or TRBD2 (6 bases each). Trimming removed 4 bases from V and 4 bases from J, with 11 bases in between. CDR1 is MRHNA and CDR2 is SNTAGT in the germline V gene. The CDR3 runs 15 residues. The CDR3 reads CASSGGAPGANVLTF. The CDR3 DNA is TGTGCCAGCAGTGGGGGGGCACCAGGGGCCAACGTCCTGACTTTC.

The J gene is TRBJ1-4, the V gene TRBV4-3; the D gene is possibly TRBD1 (6 bases). The CDR3 spans 15 residues. Trimming stripped 3 bases from V and 7 bases from J, with 15 bases between. Germline V CDR1 and CDR2: LGHNA, YSLEER. The CDR3 bases are TGCGCCAGCAGCCATGACCAGGGGCCGGGTGAAAAACTGTTTTTT. It yields the protein CASSHDQGPGEKLFF.

The chain couples TRBV6-6 to TRBJ2-5; 7 nucleotides align to TRBD2. With V trimmed by 7 bases and J by 5 bases, 10 bases remained unmatched. The CDR3 totals 14 residues. The germline gives CDR1 MNHNY, CDR2 SVGAGI (reference sequence). CDR3 region: CASTETWGGETQYF. The CDR3 nucleotides are TGTGCCAGCACGGAGACGTGGGGGGGGGAGACCCAGTACTTC.